A single sample gave rise to the 2 T cell receptor beta chains below, sequenced in a study of read filtering for tumor transcriptome and immune sequencing. From around 0.4 ug of RNA, a library with molecular barcoded alpha/delta and beta/gamma adaptors was made. Using its own MiXCR run on the reads, TCRdb lists one record per CDR3 protein. Of under 80,000 distinct CDR3 sequences listed, around 21% were seen once; the top ten hold more than 12%. The sequenced sample was a population of CD138-negative cells sorted from bone marrow. Receptor source: a donor over 35 with multiple myeloma.

This clonotype was recorded at least ten times. This chain links TRBV7-3 with TRBJ2-2; D not certain. The CDR3 consists of 16 residues. Germline-derived CDR1 and CDR2 are SGHTA and FQGTGA. Deletions cut 4 bases from V and 0 bases from J, with 12 bases between. The CDR3 DNA follows: TGTGCCAGCAGCTCCCAGAACAGCCCGAACACCGGGGAGCTGTTTTTT. This translates into CASSSQNSPNTGELFF. The variable domain in full, completed from reference TRBV7-3 and TRBJ2-2, reads GAGVSQTPSNKVTEKGKYVELRCDPISGHTALYWYRQSLGQGPEFLIYFQGTGAADDSGLPNDRFFAVRPEGSVSTLKIQRTERGDSAVYLCASSSQNSPNTGELFFGEGSRLTVL.

This clonotype was seen a handful of times. The chain links TRBV7-3 to TRBJ2-3; 14 bases line up with TRBD2. This CDR3 spans 16 amino acids. The germline V gene has CDR1 SGHTA and CDR2 FQGTGA. The junction had 5 bases not matched to a gene; V was cut back by 5 bases and J by 4 bases. The CDR3 region is CASSLGLAGGADTQYF. The CDR3 nucleotides are TGTGCCAGCAGCCTAGGACTAGCGGGAGGCGCAGATACGCAGTATTTT.